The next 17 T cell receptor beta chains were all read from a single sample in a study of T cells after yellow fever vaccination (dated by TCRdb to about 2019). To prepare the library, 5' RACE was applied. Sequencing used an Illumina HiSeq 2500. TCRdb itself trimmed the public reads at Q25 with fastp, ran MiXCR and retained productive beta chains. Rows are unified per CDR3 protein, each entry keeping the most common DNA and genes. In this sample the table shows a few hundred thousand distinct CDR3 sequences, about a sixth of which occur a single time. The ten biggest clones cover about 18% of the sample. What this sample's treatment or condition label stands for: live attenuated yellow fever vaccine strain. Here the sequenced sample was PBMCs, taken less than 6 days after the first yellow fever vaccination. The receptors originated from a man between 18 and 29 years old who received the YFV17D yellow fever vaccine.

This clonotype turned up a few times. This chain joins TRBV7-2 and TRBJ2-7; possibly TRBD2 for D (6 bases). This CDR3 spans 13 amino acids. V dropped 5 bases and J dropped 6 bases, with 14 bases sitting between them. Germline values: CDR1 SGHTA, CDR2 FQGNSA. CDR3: CASSAGGVGEQYF. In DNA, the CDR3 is TGTGCCAGCAGCGCCGGCGGGGTAGGCGAGCAGTACTTC.

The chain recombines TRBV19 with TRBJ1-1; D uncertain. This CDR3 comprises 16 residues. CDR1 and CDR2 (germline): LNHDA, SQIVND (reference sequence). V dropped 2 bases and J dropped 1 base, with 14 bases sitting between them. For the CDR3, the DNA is TGTGCCAGTAGTATAAGGTCTGGCAGAGAGAACACTGAAGCTTTCTTT. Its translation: CASSIRSGRENTEAFF.

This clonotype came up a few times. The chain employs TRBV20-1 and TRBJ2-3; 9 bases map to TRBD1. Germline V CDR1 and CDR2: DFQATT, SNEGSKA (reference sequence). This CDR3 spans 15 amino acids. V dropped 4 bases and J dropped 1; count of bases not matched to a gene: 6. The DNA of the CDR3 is TGCAGTGCTATGACAGGGGGTGGTGGCACAGATACGCAGTATTTT. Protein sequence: CSAMTGGGGTDTQYF.

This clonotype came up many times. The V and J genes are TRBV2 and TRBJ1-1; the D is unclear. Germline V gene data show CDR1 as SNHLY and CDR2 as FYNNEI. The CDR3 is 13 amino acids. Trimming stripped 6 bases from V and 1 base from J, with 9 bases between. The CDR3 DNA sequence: TGTGCCAGCAGAGAAAACAGGAACACTGAAGCTTTCTTT. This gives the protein CASRENRNTEAFF.

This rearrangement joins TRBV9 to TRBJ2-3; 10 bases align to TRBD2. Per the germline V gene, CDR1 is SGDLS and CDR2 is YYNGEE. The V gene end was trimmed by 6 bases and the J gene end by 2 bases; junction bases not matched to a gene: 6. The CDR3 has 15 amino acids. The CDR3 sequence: CASTPLAGVTDTQYF. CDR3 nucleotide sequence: TGTGCCAGCACCCCCCTAGCGGGGGTCACAGATACGCAGTATTTT.

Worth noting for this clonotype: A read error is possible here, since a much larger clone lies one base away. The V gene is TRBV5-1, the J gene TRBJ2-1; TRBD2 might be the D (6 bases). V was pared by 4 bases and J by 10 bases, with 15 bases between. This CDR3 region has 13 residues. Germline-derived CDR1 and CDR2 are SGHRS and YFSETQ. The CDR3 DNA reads TGCGCCAGCAGCGGAGAGGGACTGAAGGAGCAGTTCTTC. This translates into CASSGEGLKEQFF.

The CDR3 is CASSLIAGGDNEQFF. CDR3 DNA: TGTGCCAGCAGCTTAATAGCGGGGGGCGACAATGAGCAGTTCTTC. The rearrangement joins TRBV7-6 to TRBJ2-1; 10 nucleotides line up with TRBD2. Germline lookup yields CDR1 SGHVS and CDR2 FNYEAQ. The V gene end was trimmed by 2 bases and the J gene end by 5 bases; junction bases not matched to a gene: 3. This CDR3 region has 15 residues.

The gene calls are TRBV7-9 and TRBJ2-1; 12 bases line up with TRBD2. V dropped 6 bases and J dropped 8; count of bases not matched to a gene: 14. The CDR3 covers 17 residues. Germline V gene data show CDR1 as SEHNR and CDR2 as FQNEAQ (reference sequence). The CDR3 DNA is TGTGCCAGCAGAGCGACTAGCGGGGGCCCTAACGACCATGAGCAGTTCTTC. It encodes CASRATSGGPNDHEQFF.

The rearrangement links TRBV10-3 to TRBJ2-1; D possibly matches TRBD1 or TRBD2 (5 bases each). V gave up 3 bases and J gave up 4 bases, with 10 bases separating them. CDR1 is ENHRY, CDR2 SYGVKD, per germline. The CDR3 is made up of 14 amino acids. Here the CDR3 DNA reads TGTGCCATCAGTGATGGGGGATTTTACAATGAGCAGTTCTTC. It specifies CAISDGGFYNEQFF.

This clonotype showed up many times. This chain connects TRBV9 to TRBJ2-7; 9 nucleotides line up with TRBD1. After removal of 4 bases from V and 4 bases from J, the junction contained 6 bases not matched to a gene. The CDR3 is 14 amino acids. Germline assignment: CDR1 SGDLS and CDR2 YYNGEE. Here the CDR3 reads CASSLGTGKYEQYF. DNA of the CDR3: TGTGCCAGCAGCCTCGGGACAGGGAAATACGAGCAGTACTTC.

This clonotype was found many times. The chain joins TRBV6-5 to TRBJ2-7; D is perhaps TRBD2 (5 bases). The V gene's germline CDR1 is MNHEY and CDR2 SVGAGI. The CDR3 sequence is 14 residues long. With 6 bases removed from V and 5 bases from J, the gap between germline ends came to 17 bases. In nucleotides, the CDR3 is TGTGCCAGCAGCCGCCTGTCCGGGAATCACGAGCAGTACGTC. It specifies CASSRLSGNHEQYV.

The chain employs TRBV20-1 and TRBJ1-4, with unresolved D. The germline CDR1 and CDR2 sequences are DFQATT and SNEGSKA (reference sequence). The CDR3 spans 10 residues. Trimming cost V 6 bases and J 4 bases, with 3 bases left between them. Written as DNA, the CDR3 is TGCAGTGCCGTTAATGAAAAACTGTTTTTT. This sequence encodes CSAVNEKLFF.

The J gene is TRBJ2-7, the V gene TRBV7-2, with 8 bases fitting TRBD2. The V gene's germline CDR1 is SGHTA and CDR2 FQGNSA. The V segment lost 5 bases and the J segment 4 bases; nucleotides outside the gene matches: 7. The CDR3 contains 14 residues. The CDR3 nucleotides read TGTGCCAGCAGCCGGGGCGGGGGGCCTTACGAGCAGTACTTC. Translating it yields CASSRGGGPYEQYF.

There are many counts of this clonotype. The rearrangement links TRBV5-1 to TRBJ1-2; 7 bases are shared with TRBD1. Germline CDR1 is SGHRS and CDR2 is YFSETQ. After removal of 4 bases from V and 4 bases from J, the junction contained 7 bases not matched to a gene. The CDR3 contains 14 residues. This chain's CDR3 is CASSPGRQGYGYTF. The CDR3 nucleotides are TGCGCCAGCAGCCCGGGCCGACAGGGCTATGGCTACACCTTC.

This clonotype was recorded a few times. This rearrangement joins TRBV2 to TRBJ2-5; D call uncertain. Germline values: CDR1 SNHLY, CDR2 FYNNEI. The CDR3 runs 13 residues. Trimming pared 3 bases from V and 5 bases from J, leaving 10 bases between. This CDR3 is CASSDGVSETQYF. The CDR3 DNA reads TGTGCCAGCAGTGATGGTGTTTCCGAGACCCAGTACTTC.

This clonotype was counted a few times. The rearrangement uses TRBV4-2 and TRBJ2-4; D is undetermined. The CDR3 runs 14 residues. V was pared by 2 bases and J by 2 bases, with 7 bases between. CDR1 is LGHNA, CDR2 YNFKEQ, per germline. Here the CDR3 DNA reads TGTGCCAGCAGCCAAATCGATCCCAAAAACATTCAGTACTTC. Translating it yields CASSQIDPKNIQYF.

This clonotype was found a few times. Here the CDR3 reads CSATPGQGPYEQYV. CDR3 DNA: TGCAGTGCTACCCCAGGGCAGGGACCTTATGAGCAGTACGTC. The chain employs TRBV20-1 and TRBJ2-7; D may be TRBD1 or TRBD2 (5 bases each). This CDR3 contains 14 residues. The germline CDR1 and CDR2 sequences are DFQATT and SNEGSKA (reference sequence). Trimming removed 4 bases from V and 7 bases from J, with 20 bases in between.